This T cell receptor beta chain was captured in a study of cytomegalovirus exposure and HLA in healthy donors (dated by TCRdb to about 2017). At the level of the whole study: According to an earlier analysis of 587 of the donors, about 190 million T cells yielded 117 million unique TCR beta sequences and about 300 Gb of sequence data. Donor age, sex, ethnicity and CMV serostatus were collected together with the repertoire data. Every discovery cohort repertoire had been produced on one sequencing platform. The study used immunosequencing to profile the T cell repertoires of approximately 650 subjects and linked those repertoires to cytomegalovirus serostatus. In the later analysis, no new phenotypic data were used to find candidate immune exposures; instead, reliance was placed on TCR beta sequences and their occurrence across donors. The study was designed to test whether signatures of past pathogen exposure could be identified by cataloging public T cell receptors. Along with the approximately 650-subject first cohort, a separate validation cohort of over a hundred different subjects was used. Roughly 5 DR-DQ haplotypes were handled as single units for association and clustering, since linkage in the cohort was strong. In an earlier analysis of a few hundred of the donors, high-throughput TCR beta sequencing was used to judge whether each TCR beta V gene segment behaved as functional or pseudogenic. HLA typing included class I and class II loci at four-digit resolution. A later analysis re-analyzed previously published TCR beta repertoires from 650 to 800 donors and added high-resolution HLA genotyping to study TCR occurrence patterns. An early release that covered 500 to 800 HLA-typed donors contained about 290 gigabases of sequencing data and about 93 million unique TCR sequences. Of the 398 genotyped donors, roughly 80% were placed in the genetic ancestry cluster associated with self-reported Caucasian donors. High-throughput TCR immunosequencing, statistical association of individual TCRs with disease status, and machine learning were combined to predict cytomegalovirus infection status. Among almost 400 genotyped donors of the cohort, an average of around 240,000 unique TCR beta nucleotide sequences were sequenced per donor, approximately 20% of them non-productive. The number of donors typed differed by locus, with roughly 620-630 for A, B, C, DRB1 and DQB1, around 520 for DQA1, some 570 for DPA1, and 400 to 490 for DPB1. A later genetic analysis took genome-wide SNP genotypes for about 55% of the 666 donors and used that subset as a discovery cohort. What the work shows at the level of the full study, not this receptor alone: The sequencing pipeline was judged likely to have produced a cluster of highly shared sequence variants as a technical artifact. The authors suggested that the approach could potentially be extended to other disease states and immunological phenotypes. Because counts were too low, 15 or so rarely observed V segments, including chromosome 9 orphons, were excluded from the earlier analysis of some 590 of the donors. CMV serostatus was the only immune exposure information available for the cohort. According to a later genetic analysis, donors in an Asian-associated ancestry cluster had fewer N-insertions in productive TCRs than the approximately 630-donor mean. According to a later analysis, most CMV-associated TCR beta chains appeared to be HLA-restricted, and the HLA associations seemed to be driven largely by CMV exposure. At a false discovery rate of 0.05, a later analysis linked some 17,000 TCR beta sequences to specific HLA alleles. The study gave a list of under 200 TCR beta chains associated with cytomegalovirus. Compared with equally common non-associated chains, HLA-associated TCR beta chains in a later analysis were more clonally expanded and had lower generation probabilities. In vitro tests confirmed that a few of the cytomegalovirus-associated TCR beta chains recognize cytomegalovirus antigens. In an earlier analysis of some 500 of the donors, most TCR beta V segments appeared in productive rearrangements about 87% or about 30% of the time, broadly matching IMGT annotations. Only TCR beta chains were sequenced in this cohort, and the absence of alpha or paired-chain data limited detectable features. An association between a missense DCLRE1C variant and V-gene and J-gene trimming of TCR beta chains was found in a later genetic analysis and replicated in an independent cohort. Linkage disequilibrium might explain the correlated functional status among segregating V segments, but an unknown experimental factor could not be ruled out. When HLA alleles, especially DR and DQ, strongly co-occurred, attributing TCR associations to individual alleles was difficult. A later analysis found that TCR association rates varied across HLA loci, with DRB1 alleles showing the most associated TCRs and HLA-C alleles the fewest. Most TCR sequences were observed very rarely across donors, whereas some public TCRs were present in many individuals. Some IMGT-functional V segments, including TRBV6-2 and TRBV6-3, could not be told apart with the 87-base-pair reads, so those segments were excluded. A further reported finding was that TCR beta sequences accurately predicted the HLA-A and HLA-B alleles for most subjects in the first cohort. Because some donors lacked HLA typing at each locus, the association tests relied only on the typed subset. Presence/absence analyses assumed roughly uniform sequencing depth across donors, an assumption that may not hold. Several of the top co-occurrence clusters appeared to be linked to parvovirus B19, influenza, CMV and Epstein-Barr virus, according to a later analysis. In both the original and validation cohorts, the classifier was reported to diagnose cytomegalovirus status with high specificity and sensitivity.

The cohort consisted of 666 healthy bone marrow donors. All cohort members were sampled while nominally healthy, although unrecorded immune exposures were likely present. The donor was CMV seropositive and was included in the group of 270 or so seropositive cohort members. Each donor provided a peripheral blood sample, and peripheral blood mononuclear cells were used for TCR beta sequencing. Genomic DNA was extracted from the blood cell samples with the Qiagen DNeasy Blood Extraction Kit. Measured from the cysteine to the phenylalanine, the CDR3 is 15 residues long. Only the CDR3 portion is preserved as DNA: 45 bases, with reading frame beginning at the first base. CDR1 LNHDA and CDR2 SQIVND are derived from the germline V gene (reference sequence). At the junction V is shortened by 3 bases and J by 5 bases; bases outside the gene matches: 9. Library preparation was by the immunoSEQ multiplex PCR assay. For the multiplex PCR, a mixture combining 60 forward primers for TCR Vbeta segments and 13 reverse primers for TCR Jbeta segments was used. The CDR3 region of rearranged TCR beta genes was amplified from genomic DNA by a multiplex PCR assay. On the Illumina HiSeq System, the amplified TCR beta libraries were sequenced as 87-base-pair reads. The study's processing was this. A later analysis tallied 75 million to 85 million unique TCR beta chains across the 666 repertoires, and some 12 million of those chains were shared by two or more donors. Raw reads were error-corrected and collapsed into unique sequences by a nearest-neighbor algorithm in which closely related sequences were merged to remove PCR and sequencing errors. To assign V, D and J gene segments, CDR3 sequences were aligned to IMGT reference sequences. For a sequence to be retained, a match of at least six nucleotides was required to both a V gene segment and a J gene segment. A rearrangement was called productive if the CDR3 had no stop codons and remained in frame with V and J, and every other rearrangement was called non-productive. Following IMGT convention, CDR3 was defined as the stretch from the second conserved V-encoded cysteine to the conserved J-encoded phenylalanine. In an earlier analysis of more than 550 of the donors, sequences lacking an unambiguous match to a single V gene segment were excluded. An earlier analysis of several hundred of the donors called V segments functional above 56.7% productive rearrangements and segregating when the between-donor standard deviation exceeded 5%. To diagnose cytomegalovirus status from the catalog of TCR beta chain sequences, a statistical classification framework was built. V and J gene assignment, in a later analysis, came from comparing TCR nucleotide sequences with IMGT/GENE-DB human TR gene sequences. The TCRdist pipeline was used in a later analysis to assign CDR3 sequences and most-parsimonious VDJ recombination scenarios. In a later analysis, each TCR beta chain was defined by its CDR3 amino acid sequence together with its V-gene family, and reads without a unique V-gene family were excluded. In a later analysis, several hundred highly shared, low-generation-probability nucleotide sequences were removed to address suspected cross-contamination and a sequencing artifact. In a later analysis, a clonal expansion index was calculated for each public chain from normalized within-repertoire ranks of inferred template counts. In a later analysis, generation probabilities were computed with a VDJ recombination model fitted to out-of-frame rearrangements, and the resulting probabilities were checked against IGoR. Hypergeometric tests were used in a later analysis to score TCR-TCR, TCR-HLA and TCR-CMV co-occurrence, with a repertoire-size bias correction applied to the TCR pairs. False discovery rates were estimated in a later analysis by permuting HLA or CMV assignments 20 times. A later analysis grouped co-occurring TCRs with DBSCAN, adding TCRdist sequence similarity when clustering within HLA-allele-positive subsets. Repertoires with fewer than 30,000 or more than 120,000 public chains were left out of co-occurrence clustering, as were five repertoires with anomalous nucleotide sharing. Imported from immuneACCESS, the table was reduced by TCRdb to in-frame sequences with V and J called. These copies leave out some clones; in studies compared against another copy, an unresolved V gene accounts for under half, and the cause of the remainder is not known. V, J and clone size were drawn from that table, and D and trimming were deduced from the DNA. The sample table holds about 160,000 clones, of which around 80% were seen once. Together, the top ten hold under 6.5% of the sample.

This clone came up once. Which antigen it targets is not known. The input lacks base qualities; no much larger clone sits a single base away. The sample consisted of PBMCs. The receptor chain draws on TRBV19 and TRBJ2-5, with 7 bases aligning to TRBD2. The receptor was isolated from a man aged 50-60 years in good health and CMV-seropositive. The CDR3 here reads CASSIWGGGKETQYF. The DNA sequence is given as TGTGCCAGTAGTATTTGGGGCGGGGGTAAGGAGACCCAGTACTTC.